The rows below give T cell receptor beta chains drawn from one sample of a study of blood T cell repertoires in COVID-19. TCRdb's table, derived via immunoSEQ multiplex PCR, lists solely in-frame clones and lacks some. The table has roughly 150,000 clones, roughly 74% seen once; the top ten hold roughly 14%. Sequencing was done on a sample of peripheral blood. These receptors came from a woman older than 75 with acute or convalescent COVID-19. CDR3s include the opening cysteine and the closing phenylalanine or tryptophan. A D gene is named only where the DNA matches it firmly. For some rows the clone size is stated as once, few or many, or as a class when expanded; others skip it.

J gene	clone size	D gene	V gene	CDR3 length	CDR3 DNA	CDR3 protein
TRBJ1-5	-	TRBD1	TRBV29-1	12	TGCAGCGTTGCAGGGGGAGATCAGCCCCAGCATTTT	CSVAGGDQPQHF
TRBJ1-1	-	TRBD1	TRBV18	15	TGTGCCAGCTCACCACCGAAGGGGGCTAGCACTGAAGCTTTCTTT	CASSPPKGASTEAFF
TRBJ2-1	-	-	TRBV28	13	TGTGCCAGCAGTTTAGGCGGGTACAATGAGCAGTTCTTC	CASSLGGYNEQFF
TRBJ2-1	-	TRBD1	TRBV5-6	14	TGTGCCAGCAGCTCCCAGGGGGTTACCAGTGAGCAGTTCTTC	CASSSQGVTSEQFF
TRBJ1-6	few	-	TRBV27	15	TGTGCCAGCAGTGGCCCCACGACAGTAAATTCACCCCTCCACTTT	CASSGPTTVNSPLHF
TRBJ1-2	-	-	TRBV19	16	TGTGCCAGTAGTATAGTTTACCCAGGGGCCCTCTATGGCTACACCTTC	CASSIVYPGALYGYTF
TRBJ2-7	-	TRBD1	TRBV5-4	15	TGTGCCAGCAGCTTGAGGACAGGGGCTAAGTACGAGCAGTACTTC	CASSLRTGAKYEQYF
TRBJ2-3	-	TRBD1	TRBV7-9	14	TGTGCCAGCAGGGACAGGGTTAGCACAGATACGCAGTATTTT	CASRDRVSTDTQYF
TRBJ1-1	-	-	TRBV10-1	13	TGCGCCAGCAGTGGAGGGGGGAACACTGAAGCTTTCTTT	CASSGGGNTEAFF
TRBJ2-3	-	-	TRBV15	15	TGTGCCACCAGCAGAGATGGTCAGGACACAGATACGCAGTATTTT	CATSRDGQDTDTQYF